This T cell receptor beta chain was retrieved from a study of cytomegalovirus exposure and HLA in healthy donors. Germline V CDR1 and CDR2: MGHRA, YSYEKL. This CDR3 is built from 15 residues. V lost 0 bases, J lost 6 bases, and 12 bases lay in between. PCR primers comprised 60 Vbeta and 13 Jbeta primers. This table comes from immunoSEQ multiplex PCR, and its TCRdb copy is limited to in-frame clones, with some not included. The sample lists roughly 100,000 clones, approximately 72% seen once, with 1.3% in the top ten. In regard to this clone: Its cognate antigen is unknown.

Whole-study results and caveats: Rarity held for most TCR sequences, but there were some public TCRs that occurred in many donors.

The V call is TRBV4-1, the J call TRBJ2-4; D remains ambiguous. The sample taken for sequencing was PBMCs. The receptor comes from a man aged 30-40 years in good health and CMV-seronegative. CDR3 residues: CASSQDGEIGNIQYF. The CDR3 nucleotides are TGCGCCAGCAGCCAAGACGGAGAAATTGGAAACATTCAGTACTTC.